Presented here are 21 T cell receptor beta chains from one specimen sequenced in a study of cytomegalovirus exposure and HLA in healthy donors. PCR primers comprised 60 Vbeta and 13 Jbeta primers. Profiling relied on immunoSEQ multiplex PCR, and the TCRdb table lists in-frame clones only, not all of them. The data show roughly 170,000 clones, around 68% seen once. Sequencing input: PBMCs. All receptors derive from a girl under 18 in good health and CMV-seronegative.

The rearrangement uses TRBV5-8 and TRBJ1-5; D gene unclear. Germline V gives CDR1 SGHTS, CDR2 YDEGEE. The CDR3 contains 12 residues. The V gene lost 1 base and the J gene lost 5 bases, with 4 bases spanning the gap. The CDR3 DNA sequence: TGTGCCAGCAGCTTGACTGATCAGCCCCAGCATTTT. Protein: CASSLTDQPQHF.

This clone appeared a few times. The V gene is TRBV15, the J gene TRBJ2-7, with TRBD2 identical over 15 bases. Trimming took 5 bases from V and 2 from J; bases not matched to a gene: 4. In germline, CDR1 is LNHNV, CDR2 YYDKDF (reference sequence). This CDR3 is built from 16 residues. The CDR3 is CATSVGLAGGAYEQYF. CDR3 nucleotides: TGTGCCACCAGCGTGGGACTAGCGGGGGGAGCCTACGAGCAGTACTTC.

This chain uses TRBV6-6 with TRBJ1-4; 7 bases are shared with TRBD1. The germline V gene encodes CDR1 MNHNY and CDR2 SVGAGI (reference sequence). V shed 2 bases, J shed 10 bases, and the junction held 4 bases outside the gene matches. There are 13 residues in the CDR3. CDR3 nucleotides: TGTGCCAGCAGTTACGACAGGGATGGAAAACTGTTTTTT. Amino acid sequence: CASSYDRDGKLFF.

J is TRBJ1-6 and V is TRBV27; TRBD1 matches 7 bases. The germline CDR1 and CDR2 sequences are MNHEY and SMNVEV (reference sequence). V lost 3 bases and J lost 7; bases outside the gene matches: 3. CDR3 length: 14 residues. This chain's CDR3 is CASSLTGYNSPLHF. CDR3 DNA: TGTGCCAGCAGTTTGACAGGGTACAATTCACCCCTCCACTTT.

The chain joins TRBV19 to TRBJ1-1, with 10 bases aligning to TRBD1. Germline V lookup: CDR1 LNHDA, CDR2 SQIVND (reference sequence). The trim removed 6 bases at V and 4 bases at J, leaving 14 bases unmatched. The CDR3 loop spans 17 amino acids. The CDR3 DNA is TGTGCCAGTAGGGATCCCGCGACAGGGGGCTCGCGCACTGAAGCTTTCTTT. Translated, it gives CASRDPATGGSRTEAFF.

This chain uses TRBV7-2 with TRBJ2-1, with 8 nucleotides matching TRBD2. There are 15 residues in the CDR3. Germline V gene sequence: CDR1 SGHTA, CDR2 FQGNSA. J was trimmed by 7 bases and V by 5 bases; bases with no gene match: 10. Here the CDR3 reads CASSQAGLGLNEQFF. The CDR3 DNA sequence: TGTGCCAGCAGCCAGGCGGGACTAGGATTAAATGAGCAGTTCTTC.

The chain's CDR3 is CASSPRQGRSEAFF. CDR3 coding DNA: TGTGCCAGCAGCCCTCGACAGGGCCGGAGTGAAGCTTTCTTT. V usage is TRBV5-5 and J usage is TRBJ1-1; 7 nucleotides line up with TRBD1. Trimming at V came to 4 bases and at J to 7 bases, leaving 10 bases not matched to a gene. The CDR3 is 14 residues long. From germline, CDR1 is SGHKS and CDR2 YYEKEE (reference sequence).

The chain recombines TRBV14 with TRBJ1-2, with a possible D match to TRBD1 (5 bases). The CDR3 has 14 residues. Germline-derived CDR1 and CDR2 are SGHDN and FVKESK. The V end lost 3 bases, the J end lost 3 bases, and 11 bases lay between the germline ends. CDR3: CASSHPGWDYGYTF. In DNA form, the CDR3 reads TGTGCCAGCAGCCACCCAGGGTGGGACTATGGCTACACCTTC.

The CDR3 sequence: CASSFALHSPLHF. CDR3 nucleotides: TGTGCCAGCAGTTTTGCCCTACATTCACCCCTCCACTTT. The chain recombines TRBV27 with TRBJ1-6; D uncertain. Germline loops: CDR1 MNHEY, CDR2 SMNVEV (reference sequence). This CDR3 contains 13 residues. The V gene lost 3 bases and the J gene lost 8 bases, with 8 bases spanning the gap.

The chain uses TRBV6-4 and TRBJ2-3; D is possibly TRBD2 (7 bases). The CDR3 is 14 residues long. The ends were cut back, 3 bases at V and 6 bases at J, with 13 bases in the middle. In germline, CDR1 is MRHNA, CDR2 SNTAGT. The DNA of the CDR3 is TGTGCCAGCAGTGAGGCGGGGGCTGGGGATACGCAGTATTTT. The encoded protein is CASSEAGAGDTQYF.

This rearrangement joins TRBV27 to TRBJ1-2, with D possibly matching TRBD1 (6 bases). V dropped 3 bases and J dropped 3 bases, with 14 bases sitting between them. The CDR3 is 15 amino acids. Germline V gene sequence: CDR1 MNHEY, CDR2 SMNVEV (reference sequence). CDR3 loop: CASSFDKGVDYGYTF. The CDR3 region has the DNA TGTGCCAGCAGTTTTGACAAGGGGGTCGACTATGGCTACACCTTC.

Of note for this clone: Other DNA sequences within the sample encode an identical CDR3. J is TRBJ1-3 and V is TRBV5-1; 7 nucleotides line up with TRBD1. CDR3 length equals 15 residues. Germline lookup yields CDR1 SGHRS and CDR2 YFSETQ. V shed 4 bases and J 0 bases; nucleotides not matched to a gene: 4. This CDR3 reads CASSLGTASGNTIYF. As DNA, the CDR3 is TGCGCCAGCAGCCTAGGGACAGCCTCTGGAAACACCATATATTTT.

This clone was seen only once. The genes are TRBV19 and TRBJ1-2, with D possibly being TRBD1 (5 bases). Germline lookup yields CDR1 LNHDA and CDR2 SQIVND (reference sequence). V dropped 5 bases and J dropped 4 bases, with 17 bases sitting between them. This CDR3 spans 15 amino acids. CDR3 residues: CASSAQGGLGYGYTF. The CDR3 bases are TGTGCCAGTAGTGCCCAGGGCGGTTTGGGCTATGGCTACACCTTC. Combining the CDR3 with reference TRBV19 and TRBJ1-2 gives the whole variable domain DGGITQSPKYLFRKEGQNVTLSCEQNLNHDAMYWYRQDPGQGLRLIYYSQIVNDFQKGDIAEGYSVSREKKESFPLTVTSAQKNPTAFYLCASSAQGGLGYGYTFGSGTRLTVV.

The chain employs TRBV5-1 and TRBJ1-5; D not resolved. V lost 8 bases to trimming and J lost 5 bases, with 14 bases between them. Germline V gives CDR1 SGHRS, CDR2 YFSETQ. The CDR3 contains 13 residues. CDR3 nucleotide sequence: TGCGCCAGGAACTCAGAGGGCCATCAGCCCCAGCATTTT. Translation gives CARNSEGHQPQHF. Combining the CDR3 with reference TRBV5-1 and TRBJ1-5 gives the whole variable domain KAGVTQTPRYLIKTRGQQVTLSCSPISGHRSVSWYQQTPGQGLQFLFEYFSETQRNKGNFPGRFSGRQFSNSRSEMNVSTLELGDSALYLCARNSEGHQPQHFGDGTRLSIL.

The CDR3 spells CASSQDVAGGTEAFF. For the CDR3, the DNA is TGTGCCAGCAGCCAAGATGTGGCGGGGGGCACTGAAGCTTTCTTT. The rearrangement uses TRBV4-2 and TRBJ1-1; D might be TRBD1 (5 bases). The CDR3 totals 15 residues. V was cut by 0 bases and J by 4 bases, with 12 bases left in between. The germline V gene encodes CDR1 LGHNA and CDR2 YNFKEQ.

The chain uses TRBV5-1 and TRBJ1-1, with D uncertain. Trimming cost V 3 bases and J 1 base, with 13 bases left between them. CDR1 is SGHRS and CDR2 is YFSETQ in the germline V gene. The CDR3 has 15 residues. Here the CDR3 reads CASSSGRHTNTEAFF. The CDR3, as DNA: TGCGCCAGCAGCTCTGGCCGACACACGAACACTGAAGCTTTCTTT.

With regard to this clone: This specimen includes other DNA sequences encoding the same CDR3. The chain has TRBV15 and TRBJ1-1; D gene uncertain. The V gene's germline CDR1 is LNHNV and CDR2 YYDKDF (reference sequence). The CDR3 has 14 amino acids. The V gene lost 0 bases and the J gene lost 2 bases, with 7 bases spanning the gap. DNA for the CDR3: TGTGCCACCAGCAGAGATCGCAGTAACACTGAAGCTTTCTTT. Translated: CATSRDRSNTEAFF.

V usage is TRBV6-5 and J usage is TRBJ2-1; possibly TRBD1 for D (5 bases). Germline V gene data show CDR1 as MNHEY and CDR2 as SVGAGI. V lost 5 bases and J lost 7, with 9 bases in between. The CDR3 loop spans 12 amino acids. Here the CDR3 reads CASSNRLNEQFF. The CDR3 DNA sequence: TGTGCCAGCAGTAACAGGTTGAATGAGCAGTTCTTC.

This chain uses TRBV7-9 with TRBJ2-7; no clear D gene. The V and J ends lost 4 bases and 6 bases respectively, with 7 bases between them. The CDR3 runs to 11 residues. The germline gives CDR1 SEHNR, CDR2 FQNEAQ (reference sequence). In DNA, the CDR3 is TGTGCCAGCAGCTCCTCTCCCGAGCAGTACTTC. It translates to CASSSSPEQYF.

The CDR3 DNA is TGTGCCAGCAGCGAAGACAGGGGGTGGGAGACCCAGTACTTC. Its protein product is CASSEDRGWETQYF. V is TRBV7-3 and J is TRBJ2-5; 9 bases are a match to TRBD1. This CDR3 is 14 amino acids long. Trimming took 5 bases from V and 5 from J; bases not matched to a gene: 6. Germline V gene data show CDR1 as SGHTA and CDR2 as FQGTGA. The variable domain in full, completed from reference TRBV7-3 and TRBJ2-5, reads GAGVSQTPSNKVTEKGKYVELRCDPISGHTALYWYRQSLGQGPEFLIYFQGTGAADDSGLPNDRFFAVRPEGSVSTLKIQRTERGDSAVYLCASSEDRGWETQYFGPGTRLLVL.

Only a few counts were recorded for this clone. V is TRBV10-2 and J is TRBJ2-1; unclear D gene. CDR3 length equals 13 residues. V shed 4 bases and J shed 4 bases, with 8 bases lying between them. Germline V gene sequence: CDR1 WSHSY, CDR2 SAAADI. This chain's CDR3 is CASSASSYNEQFF. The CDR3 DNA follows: TGCGCCAGCAGTGCCTCTAGTTACAATGAGCAGTTCTTC.